This T cell receptor beta chain was sequenced for a study of CD8 T cells in ankylosing spondylitis listed by TCRdb under 2017. Study-wide context: The study profiled T cell receptor beta repertoires in healthy donors and ankylosing spondylitis patients to find disease-linked TCR variants. Peripheral blood was sampled, and synovial fluid was also collected from ankylosing spondylitis patients. The full study cohort comprised around 25 ankylosing spondylitis patients and 85 to 120 healthy donors.

This clonotype was seen many times. Its antigen specificity is not known. Per-base quality was not reported, and no clone a single base away is much larger than it. V is clipped by 4 bases and J by 2 bases, and the sequence between their germline boundaries is 8 bases long. The germline V gene sets CDR1 to KGHDR and CDR2 to SFDVKD. The CDR3, from cysteine to phenylalanine, totals 13 residues. Kept here is only the CDR3 DNA, which spans 39 bases and is read in frame from base 1. For sequencing, an Illumina HiSeq 2500 was employed. TCR beta libraries were prepared by quantitative 5'-RACE with molecular barcodes. Turning to the authors' computational methods: A new computational method, built on a probabilistic model of VDJ rearrangement, was used to identify disease-linked TCR variants. TCRdb reran the public reads through fastp at Q25 and MiXCR, keeping productive beta chains. For every CDR3 protein sequence, its rows merge into one entry that carries the most common genes and DNA. For this entry, the V and J calls and clone size follow TCRdb and not the study's own pipeline. In this sample the table shows approximately 190,000 distinct CDR3 sequences, approximately 13% of which occur a single time. The top ten clonotypes cover 11% of the sample.

General study outcomes and caveats: A TCR beta motif made up of 7 to 9 highly homologous amino acid variants appeared to be characteristic of blood from ankylosing spondylitis patients. The disease-linked clones showed a CD8+ phenotype and occurred at relatively low frequencies in peripheral blood. According to the report, matched synovial fluid samples from ankylosing spondylitis patients were significantly enriched for the disease-linked clones. Some motif variants were previously reported in synovial fluid and blood of reactive arthritis patients, suggesting common disease-initiation mechanisms.

The clonotype originates from a female donor with ankylosing spondylitis or in good health (not recorded which). Recombination linked TRBV24-1 to TRBJ2-7; TRBD1 might be the D gene, on 6 matching bases. The sequencing input was blood, either unsorted or a sorted T cell fraction (not recorded which). In nucleotides, the sequence is TGTGCCACCAGTGACGACAGGACCTACGAGCAGTACTTC. The resulting protein is CATSDDRTYEQYF.